This T cell receptor beta chain is from a study of post-analysis software for immune sequencing data. Study-level background: The cohort encompassed relapsing-remitting, secondary progressive and progressive-relapsing multiple sclerosis disease courses. Overall study findings and caveats: The study found significantly lower normalized Chao1 diversity in multiple sclerosis patients than in controls. A handful of TRBV segments were significantly more frequent in patients than in controls. TRBV5-6, TRBV5-1 and TRBV20-1 were among these segments. Clustering by F measure revealed strong co-clustering among samples prepared together in one batch.

Unique molecular identifiers were carried by the TCR beta cDNA libraries. MiXCR, applied by TCRdb to the PCR reads, yields one record per CDR3 protein. This sample has hundreds of thousands of distinct CDR3 sequences, with 30% found just once. Germline lookup yields CDR1 SNHLY and CDR2 FYNNEI. The CDR3 sequence is 16 residues long. V lost 5 bases and J lost 1; bases outside the gene matches: 9. As concerns this clonotype: Antigen specificity is unknown.

Sequences were obtained from blood. The V call is TRBV2, the J call TRBJ2-3, with TRBD2 matching 7 bases. The TCR sequence derives from a girl aged 5-17 years with multiple sclerosis. The CDR3 protein is CASSTTPGGGTDTQYF. The CDR3 DNA reads as TGTGCCAGCAGTACCACCCCGGGGGGTGGCACAGATACGCAGTATTTT.